Listed here are 20 T cell receptor beta chains from one sample, sequenced in a study of cytomegalovirus exposure and HLA in healthy donors. The PCR employed 60 Vbeta primers together with 13 Jbeta primers. Clones were read by immunoSEQ multiplex PCR, and TCRdb kept only the in-frame ones, dropping some. Of 150,000 or so clones in the sample, around four fifths were seen once. Sequenced sample: PBMCs. These receptor sequences come from a man aged 18 to 29 in good health and CMV-seropositive.

In DNA form, the CDR3 reads TGTGCCAGCAGCCCGCGACTAGCTAGCGGGAGAGGTCGCACCGGGGAGCTGTTTTTT. Protein sequence: CASSPRLASGRGRTGELFF. The V call is TRBV11-3, the J call TRBJ2-2, with 10 bases lining up with TRBD2. This CDR3 has 19 amino acids. CDR1 SGHNT and CDR2 YENEEA come from the germline V gene. The V and J ends lost 5 bases and 4 bases, in that order; junction bases with no gene match: 16.

The CDR3 sequence is CASSLTGGIRNEQFF. The CDR3 nucleotides read TGTGCCAGCAGCCTAACCGGCGGGATACGGAATGAGCAGTTCTTC. This chain links TRBV11-3 with TRBJ2-1, with D perhaps TRBD2 (6 bases). Germline assignment: CDR1 SGHNT and CDR2 YENEEA. Trimming cost V 5 bases and J 7 bases, with 18 bases left between them. This CDR3 has 15 amino acids. Using reference TRBV11-3 and TRBJ2-1 for the parts outside the CDR3, the full variable domain is EAGVVQSPRYKIIEKKQPVAFWCNPISGHNTLYWYLQNLGQGPELLIRYENEEAVDDSQLPKDRFSAERLKGVDSTLKIQPAELGDSAVYLCASSLTGGIRNEQFFGPGTRLTVL.

The V gene is TRBV5-4, the J gene TRBJ2-1; 13 bases match TRBD2. Looked up from germline, CDR1 is SGHNT and CDR2 is YYREEE (reference sequence). Losses at the gene ends were 0 bases for V and 5 bases for J; bases not matched to a gene: 5. There are 17 residues in the CDR3. CDR3 nucleotide sequence: TGTGCCAGCAGCTTGGCCCCCGGACTAGCGGGAGACAATGAGCAGTTCTTC. Its translation is CASSLAPGLAGDNEQFF.

The rearrangement links TRBV29-1 to TRBJ2-1, with D perhaps matching TRBD1 (6 bases). CDR1 and CDR2 from the germline V gene are SQVTM and ANQGSEA. Between the trimmed V and J ends, which lost 4 bases and 0 bases, there was a span of 10 bases. The CDR3 covers 14 residues. CDR3 coding DNA: TGCAGCGTTGTAGGGGGTAGCTCCTACAATGAGCAGTTCTTC. Amino acid sequence: CSVVGGSSYNEQFF.

About this clone: Germline is not matched at one junction end, which may reflect a read error. The rearrangement uses TRBV5-6 and TRBJ2-2; 8 positions agree with TRBD1. The germline V gene has CDR1 SGHDT and CDR2 YYEEEE. The CDR3 covers 16 residues. CDR3 sequence reads: CASSLDRGADTGELLF. As DNA, the CDR3 is TGTGCCAGCAGCCTCGACAGGGGAGCGGACACCGGGGAGCTGCTTTTT.

This chain links TRBV13 with TRBJ1-4; D not resolved. This CDR3 has 12 amino acids. The V gene's germline CDR1 is PRHDT and CDR2 FYEKMQ (reference sequence). With 3 bases removed from V and 8 bases from J, the gap between germline ends came to 7 bases. For the CDR3, the DNA is TGTGCCAGCAGCTTGGCCAGGGAAAAACTGTTTTTT. It specifies CASSLAREKLFF.

The CDR3 nucleotides are TGTGCCAGCAGTTTAAGGACAGGCTCCTACAATGAGCAGTTCTTC. Its translation: CASSLRTGSYNEQFF. V is TRBV27 and J is TRBJ2-1; 7 positions agree with TRBD1. The V segment lost 2 bases and the J segment 0 bases; nucleotides outside the gene matches: 1. Germline-derived CDR1 and CDR2 are MNHEY and SMNVEV (reference sequence). The CDR3 runs 15 residues.

The gene calls are TRBV7-2 and TRBJ1-1; D ambiguous. Germline V gene sequence: CDR1 SGHTA, CDR2 FQGNSA. V lost 1 base and J 4 bases, leaving 13 bases between the germline ends. This CDR3 contains 15 residues. CDR3 residues: CASSLDGHYATEAFF. CDR3 nucleotide sequence: TGTGCCAGCAGCTTAGATGGGCATTACGCCACTGAAGCTTTCTTT.

J is TRBJ1-1 and V is TRBV6-1; D gene unclear. The CDR3 is made up of 15 amino acids. The germline V gene has CDR1 MNHNS and CDR2 SASEGT. V was cut by 10 bases and J by 4 bases, with 22 bases left in between. The CDR3 protein is CATSSQGSRGTEAFF. CDR3 in DNA: TGTGCCACCTCATCCCAAGGGAGTCGGGGCACTGAAGCTTTCTTT.

This sequence joins TRBV11-2 and TRBJ2-1; 15 bases fit TRBD2. CDR3 size: 16 residues. Trimming removed 7 bases from V and 8 bases from J; junction bases left unmatched: 9. Germline V lookup: CDR1 SGHAT, CDR2 FQNNGV. The CDR3 region has the DNA TGTGCCAGCAACCCCCGGACTAGCGGGAGGGGCGATGAGCAGTTCTTC. Translation gives CASNPRTSGRGDEQFF.

The rearrangement uses TRBV18 and TRBJ2-2; possible D gene TRBD1, 6 bases. The germline V and J ends were trimmed by 6 bases and 5 bases, with 13 bases remaining between them. CDR3 length: 14 amino acids. Germline V gives CDR1 KGHSH, CDR2 LQKENI. The CDR3 sequence: CASSKGHLTGELFF. In DNA, the CDR3 is TGTGCCAGCTCCAAGGGACATTTAACCGGGGAGCTGTTTTTT.

The chain employs TRBV5-6 and TRBJ1-2; perhaps TRBD1 as D (5 bases). CDR1 is SGHDT and CDR2 is YYEEEE in the germline V gene. The CDR3 runs 17 residues. V dropped 0 bases and J dropped 6 bases, with 21 bases sitting between them. CDR3: CASSLGRGAGFSDGYTF. In DNA form, the CDR3 reads TGTGCCAGCAGCTTGGGGCGTGGGGCTGGGTTTAGTGATGGCTACACCTTC.

The V gene is TRBV28, the J gene TRBJ1-1; 8 nucleotides agree with TRBD1. Unmatched junction bases numbered 13, after V lost 1 base and J lost 3 bases. Germline CDR1 reads MDHEN; CDR2 reads SYDVKM. This CDR3 has 18 amino acids. Written as DNA, the CDR3 is TGTGCCAGCAGTTTATCTCTCGGAACGGACAGGGCCGACACTGAAGCTTTCTTT. Its translation is CASSLSLGTDRADTEAFF.

The chain joins TRBV5-1 to TRBJ1-1; 9 bases line up with TRBD1. This CDR3 has 13 residues. Per germline, CDR1 SGHRS and CDR2 YFSETQ. Germline trimming cut 1 base from V and 12 bases from J; bases unmatched to any gene: 7. The CDR3 region has the DNA TGCGCCAGCAGCTTGCCGGGGACAGGGAATACTTTCTTT. It is translated as CASSLPGTGNTFF.

This clone was detected once. V gene TRBV30 combines with J gene TRBJ1-2; D is ambiguous. Trimming left V 0 bases short and J 5 bases short, with 7 bases between. The CDR3 is 12 amino acids. Germline CDR1 reads GTSNPN; CDR2 reads SVGIG (reference sequence). The CDR3 sequence: CAWSVSRYGYTF. CDR3 nucleotides: TGTGCCTGGAGTGTTAGTCGTTATGGCTACACCTTC.

The gene calls are TRBV4-1 and TRBJ1-1; a weak D match, TRBD1 (5 bases). The CDR3 is 16 residues long. Trimming stripped 1 base from V and 3 bases from J, with 15 bases between. Looked up from germline, CDR1 is MGHRA and CDR2 is YSYEKL. The CDR3 bases are TGCGCCAGCAGCCAAGCGGAGGGACGGGTGTACACTGAAGCTTTCTTT. It translates to CASSQAEGRVYTEAFF.

This clone was seen a handful of times. Here the CDR3 reads CASSSNQGENTEAFF. In DNA, the CDR3 is TGTGCCAGCAGCTCCAATCAGGGGGAGAACACTGAAGCTTTCTTT. The chain employs TRBV4-2 and TRBJ1-1; 7 bases fit TRBD1. The length of the CDR3 is 15 residues. CDR1 LGHNA and CDR2 YNFKEQ come from the germline V gene. After removal of 5 bases from V and 1 base from J, the junction contained 7 bases not matched to a gene.

This sequence joins TRBV5-1 and TRBJ2-2; a possible D gene is TRBD2 (6 bases). Germline CDR1 SGHRS, CDR2 YFSETQ. Trimming left V 3 bases short and J 5 bases short, with 8 bases between. The CDR3 extends over 13 amino acids. The CDR3 protein is CASSWGDTGELFF. CDR3 DNA sequence: TGCGCCAGCAGCTGGGGGGATACCGGGGAGCTGTTTTTT.

A few counts support this clone. The chain links TRBV5-4 to TRBJ2-7; TRBD2 matches 12 bases. This CDR3 is 18 amino acids long. Germline CDR1 reads SGHNT; CDR2 reads YYREEE (reference sequence). Germline trimming cut 10 bases from V and 6 bases from J; bases unmatched to any gene: 23. CDR3 nucleotide sequence: TGTGCCTCGGGGGACTTGAGGAGACTAGCGGGAGAGTCGGGCGAGCAGTACTTC. Amino acid sequence: CASGDLRRLAGESGEQYF. The full variable domain, in which reference TRBV5-4 and TRBJ2-7 provide the parts outside the CDR3, is ETGVTQSPTHLIKTRGQQVTLRCSSQSGHNTVSWYQQALGQGPQFIFQYYREEENGRGNFPPRFSGLQFPNYSSELNVNALELDDSALYLCASGDLRRLAGESGEQYFGPGTRLTVT.

This sequence joins TRBV5-5 and TRBJ2-2; 8 nucleotides line up with TRBD1. The junction had 5 bases not matched to a gene; V was cut back by 1 base and J by 3 bases. CDR1 is SGHKS, CDR2 YYEKEE, per germline (reference sequence). The CDR3 length is 16 residues. The CDR3 DNA sequence: TGTGCCAGCAGCTTGTTTCAGGGGGCGGACACCGGGGAGCTGTTTTTT. Translation gives CASSLFQGADTGELFF.